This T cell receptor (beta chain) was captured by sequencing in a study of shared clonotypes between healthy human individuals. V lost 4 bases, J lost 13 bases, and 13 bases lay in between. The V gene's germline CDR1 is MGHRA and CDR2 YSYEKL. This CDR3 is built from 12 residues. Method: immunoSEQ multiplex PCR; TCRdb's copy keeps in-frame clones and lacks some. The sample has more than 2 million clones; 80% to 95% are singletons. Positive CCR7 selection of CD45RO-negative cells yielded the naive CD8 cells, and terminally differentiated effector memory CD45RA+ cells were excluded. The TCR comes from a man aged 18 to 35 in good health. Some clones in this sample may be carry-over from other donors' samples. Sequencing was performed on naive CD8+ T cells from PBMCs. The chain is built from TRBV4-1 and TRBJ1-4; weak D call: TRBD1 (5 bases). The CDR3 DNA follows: TGCGCCAGCAGCCCCCCTACCGGGACACTGTTTTTT. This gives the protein CASSPPTGTLFF.